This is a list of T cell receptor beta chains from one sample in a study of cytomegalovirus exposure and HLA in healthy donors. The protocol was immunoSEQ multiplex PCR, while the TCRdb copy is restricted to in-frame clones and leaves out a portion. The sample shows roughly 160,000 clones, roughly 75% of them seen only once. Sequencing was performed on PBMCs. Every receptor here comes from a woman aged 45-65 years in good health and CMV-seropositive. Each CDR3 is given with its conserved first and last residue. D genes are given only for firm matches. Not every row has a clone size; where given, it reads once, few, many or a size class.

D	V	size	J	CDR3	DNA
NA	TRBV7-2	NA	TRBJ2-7	CASSLYRTTASEQYF	TGTGCCAGCAGCTTATATCGGACTACTGCCTCCGAGCAGTACTTC
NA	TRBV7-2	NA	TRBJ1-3	CASSREAPRGAGNTIYF	TGTGCCAGCAGCCGGGAGGCTCCCCGGGGCGCTGGAAACACCATATATTTT
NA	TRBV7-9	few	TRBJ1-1	CASSPQGSTEAFF	TGTGCCAGCAGCCCTCAGGGTAGCACTGAAGCTTTCTTT
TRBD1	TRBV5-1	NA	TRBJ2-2	CASTPRTSGTGSLVGPGELFF	TGCGCCAGCACCCCTCGAACCTCCGGGACAGGGTCCTTAGTGGGTCCCGGGGAGCTGTTTTTT
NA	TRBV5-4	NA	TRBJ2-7	CASSRSAVLGEQYF	TGTGCCAGCAGCAGATCAGCGGTCCTCGGAGAGCAGTACTTC
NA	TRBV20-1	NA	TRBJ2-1	CSASLSVEQFF	TGCAGTGCTAGTCTCAGCGTAGAGCAGTTCTTC
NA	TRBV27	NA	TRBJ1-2	CASSLEGRSGYTF	TGTGCCAGCAGTTTAGAGGGCAGATCCGGCTACACCTTC
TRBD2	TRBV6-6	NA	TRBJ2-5	CASSRGLATETQYF	TGTGCCAGCAGTCGAGGACTAGCCACGGAGACCCAGTACTTC
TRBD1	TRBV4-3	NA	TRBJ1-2	CASSQRDREVGGYTF	TGCGCCAGCAGCCAGAGGGACAGGGAGGTAGGAGGCTACACCTTC
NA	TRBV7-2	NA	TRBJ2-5	CASTQGGYQETQYF	TGTGCCAGCACCCAGGGCGGTTACCAAGAGACCCAGTACTTC
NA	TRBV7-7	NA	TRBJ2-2	CASSGDSHTGELFF	TGTGCTAGCAGCGGAGACAGTCACACCGGGGAGCTGTTTTTT
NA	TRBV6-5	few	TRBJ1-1	CASSYATGIAEAFF	TGTGCCAGCAGTTACGCTACAGGGATCGCTGAAGCTTTCTTT
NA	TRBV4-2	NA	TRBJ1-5	CASSQERIRPQHF	TGTGCCAGCAGCCAAGAGAGGATTCGGCCCCAGCATTTT
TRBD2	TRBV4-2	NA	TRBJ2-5	CASSPIGLAGGVEETQYF	TGTGCCAGCAGCCCTATCGGACTAGCGGGGGGGGTCGAAGAGACCCAGTACTTC
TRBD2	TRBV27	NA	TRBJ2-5	CASSLRVAGGSSNRETQYF	TGTGCCAGCAGTTTAAGAGTAGCGGGAGGGTCGTCTAACCGGGAGACCCAGTACTTC
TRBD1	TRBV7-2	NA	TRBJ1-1	CASSRDRVTEAFF	TGTGCCAGCAGCCGGGACAGGGTCACTGAAGCTTTCTTT
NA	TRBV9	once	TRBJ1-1	CASSPGQSNTEAFF	TGTGCCAGCAGCCCTGGACAGTCAAACACTGAAGCTTTCTTT
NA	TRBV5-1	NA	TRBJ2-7	CASSPGVIGAVEQYF	TGCGCCAGCAGCCCGGGGGTAATCGGAGCCGTGGAGCAGTACTTC
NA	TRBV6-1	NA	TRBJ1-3	CASSERGRGGNTIYF	TGTGCCAGCAGTGAACGGGGCAGGGGTGGAAACACCATATATTTT
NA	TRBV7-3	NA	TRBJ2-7	CASSLANRGEQYF	TGTGCCAGCAGCTTAGCAAATAGGGGCGAGCAGTACTTC